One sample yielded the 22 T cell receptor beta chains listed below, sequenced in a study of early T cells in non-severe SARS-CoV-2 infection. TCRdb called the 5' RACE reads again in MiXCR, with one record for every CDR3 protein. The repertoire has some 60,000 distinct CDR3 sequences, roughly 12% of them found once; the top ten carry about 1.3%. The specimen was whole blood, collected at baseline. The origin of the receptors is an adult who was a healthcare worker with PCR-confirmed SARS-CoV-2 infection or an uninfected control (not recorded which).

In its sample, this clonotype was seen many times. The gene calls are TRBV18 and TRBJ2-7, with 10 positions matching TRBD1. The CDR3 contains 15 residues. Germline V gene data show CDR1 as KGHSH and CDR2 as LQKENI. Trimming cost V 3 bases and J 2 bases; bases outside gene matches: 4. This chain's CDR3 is CASSPAGTGAYEQYF. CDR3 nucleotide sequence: TGTGCCAGCTCACCTGCGGGGACAGGGGCCTACGAGCAGTACTTC.

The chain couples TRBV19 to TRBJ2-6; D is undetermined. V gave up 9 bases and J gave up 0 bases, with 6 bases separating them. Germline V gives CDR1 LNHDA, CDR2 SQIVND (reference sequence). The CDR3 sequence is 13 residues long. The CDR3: CASASSGANVLTF. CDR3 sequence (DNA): TGTGCCAGCGCTAGCTCTGGGGCCAACGTCCTGACTTTC.

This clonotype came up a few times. The CDR3 DNA reads as TGTGCCAGCACCTCATTGGGCCTGGGGGAGCAGTACTTC. Amino acid sequence: CASTSLGLGEQYF. The rearrangement joins TRBV28 to TRBJ2-7; D is unresolved. V was trimmed by 7 bases and J by 7 bases, leaving 17 bases between them. There are 13 residues in the CDR3. Germline CDR1 MDHEN, CDR2 SYDVKM.

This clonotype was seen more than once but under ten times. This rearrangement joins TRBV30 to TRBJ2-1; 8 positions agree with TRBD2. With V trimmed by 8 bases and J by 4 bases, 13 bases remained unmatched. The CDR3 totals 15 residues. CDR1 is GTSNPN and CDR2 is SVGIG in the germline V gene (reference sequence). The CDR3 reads CAGTPLAAGYNEQFF. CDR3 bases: TGTGCCGGGACCCCACTAGCGGCGGGATACAATGAGCAGTTCTTC.

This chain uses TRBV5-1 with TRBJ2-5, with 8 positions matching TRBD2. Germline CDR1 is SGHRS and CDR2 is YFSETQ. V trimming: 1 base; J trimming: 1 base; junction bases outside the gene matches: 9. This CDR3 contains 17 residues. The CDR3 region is CASSLYERGHIQETQYF. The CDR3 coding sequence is TGCGCCAGCAGCTTGTACGAGCGGGGGCACATCCAAGAGACCCAGTACTTC.

CDR3 coding DNA: TGTGCCATCAGTGCCTCCTCCAGGGCTGGGGATAATGAAAAACTGTTTTTT. Protein sequence: CAISASSRAGDNEKLFF. The rearrangement uses TRBV10-3 and TRBJ1-4; perhaps TRBD1 as D (5 bases). This CDR3 has 17 amino acids. V was pared by 4 bases and J by 4 bases, with 19 bases between. The germline V gene encodes CDR1 ENHRY and CDR2 SYGVKD.

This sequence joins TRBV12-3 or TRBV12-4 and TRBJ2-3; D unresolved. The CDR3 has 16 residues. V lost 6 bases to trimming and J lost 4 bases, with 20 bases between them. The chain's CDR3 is CASRPRSRARPDTQYF. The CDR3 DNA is TGTGCCAGCAGACCACGGTCCCGCGCTAGGCCAGATACGCAGTATTTT.

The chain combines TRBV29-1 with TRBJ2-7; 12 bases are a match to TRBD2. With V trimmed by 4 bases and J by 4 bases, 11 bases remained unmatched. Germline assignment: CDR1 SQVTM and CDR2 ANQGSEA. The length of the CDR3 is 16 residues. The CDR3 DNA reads TGCAGCGTTGCTCCCAGACTAGCGGGAGAATTATACGAGCAGTACTTC. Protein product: CSVAPRLAGELYEQYF.

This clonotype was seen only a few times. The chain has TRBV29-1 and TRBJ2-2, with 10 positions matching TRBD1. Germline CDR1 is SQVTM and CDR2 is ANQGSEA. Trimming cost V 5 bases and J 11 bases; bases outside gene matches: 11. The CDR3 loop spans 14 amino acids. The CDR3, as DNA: TGCAGCGTTTCAACCGGGACAGGGGAAGACGAGCTGTTTTTT. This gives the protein CSVSTGTGEDELFF.

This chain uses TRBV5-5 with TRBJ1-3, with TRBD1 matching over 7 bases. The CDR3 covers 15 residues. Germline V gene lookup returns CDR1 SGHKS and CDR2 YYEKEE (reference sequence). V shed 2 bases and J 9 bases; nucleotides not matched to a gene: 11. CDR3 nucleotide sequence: TGTGCCAGCAGCTTAGACACAGGGGTCTACGCCACCATATATTTT. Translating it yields CASSLDTGVYATIYF. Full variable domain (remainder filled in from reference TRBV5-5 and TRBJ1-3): DAGVTQSPTHLIKTRGQQVTLRCSPISGHKSVSWYQQVLGQGPQFIFQYYEKEERGRGNFPDRFSARQFPNYSSELNVNALLLGDSALYLCASSLDTGVYATIYFGEGSWLTVV.

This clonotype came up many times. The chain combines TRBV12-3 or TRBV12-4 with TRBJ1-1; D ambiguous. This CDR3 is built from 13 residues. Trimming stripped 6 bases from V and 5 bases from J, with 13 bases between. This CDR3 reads CASRLRAETEAFF. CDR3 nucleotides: TGTGCCAGCAGACTAAGGGCCGAAACTGAAGCTTTCTTT.

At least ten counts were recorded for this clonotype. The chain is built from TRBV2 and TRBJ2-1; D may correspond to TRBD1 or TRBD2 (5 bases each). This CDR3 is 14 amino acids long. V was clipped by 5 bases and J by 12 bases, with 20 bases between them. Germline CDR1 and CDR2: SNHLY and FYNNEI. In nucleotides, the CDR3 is TGTGCCAGCAGTTTGGGGGATCGCGTTTTGGGGCAGTTCTTC. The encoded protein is CASSLGDRVLGQFF.

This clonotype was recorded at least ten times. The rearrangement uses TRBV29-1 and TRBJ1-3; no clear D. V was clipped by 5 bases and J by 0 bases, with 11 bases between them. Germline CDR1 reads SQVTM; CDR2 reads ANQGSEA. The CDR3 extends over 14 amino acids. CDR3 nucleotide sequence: TGCAGCGTTCGCCGGCCCAACTCTGGAAACACCATATATTTT. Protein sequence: CSVRRPNSGNTIYF.

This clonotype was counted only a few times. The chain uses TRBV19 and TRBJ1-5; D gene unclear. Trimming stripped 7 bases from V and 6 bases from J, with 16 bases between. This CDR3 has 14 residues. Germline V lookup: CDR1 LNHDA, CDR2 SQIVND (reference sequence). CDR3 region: CASMVGVEGQPQHF. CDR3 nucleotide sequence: TGTGCCAGTATGGTTGGGGTTGAGGGTCAGCCCCAGCATTTT.

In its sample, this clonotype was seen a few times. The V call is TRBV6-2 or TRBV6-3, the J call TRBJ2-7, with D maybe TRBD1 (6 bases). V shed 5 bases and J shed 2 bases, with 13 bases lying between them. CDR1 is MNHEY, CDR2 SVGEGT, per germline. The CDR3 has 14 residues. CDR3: CASSPPGQPYEQYF. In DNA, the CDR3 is TGTGCCAGCAGTCCACCAGGACAGCCCTACGAGCAGTACTTC.

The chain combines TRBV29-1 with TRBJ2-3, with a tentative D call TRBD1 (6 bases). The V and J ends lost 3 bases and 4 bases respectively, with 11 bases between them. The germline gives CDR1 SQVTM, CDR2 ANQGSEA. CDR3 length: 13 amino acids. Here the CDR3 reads CSVDQGYADTQYF. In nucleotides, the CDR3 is TGCAGCGTTGACCAGGGGTACGCAGATACGCAGTATTTT.

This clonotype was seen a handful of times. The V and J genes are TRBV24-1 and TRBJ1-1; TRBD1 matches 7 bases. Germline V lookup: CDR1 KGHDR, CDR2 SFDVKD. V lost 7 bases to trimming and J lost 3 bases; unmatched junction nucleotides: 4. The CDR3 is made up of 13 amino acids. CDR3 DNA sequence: TGTGCCACCAGGGAGGACAGGCACACTGAAGCTTTCTTT. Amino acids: CATREDRHTEAFF.

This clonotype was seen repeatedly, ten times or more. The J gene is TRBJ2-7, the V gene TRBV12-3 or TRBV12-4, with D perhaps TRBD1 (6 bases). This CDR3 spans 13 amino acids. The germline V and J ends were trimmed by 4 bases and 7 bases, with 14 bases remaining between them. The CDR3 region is CASSYAGVWEQYF. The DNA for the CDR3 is TGTGCCAGCAGTTATGCAGGGGTATGGGAGCAGTACTTC.

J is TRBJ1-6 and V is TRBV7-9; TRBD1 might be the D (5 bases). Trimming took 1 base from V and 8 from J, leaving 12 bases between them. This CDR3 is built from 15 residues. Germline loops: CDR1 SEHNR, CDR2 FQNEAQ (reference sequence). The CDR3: CASSLGGGADSPLHF. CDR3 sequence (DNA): TGTGCCAGCAGCTTAGGTGGGGGAGCCGATTCACCCCTCCACTTT.

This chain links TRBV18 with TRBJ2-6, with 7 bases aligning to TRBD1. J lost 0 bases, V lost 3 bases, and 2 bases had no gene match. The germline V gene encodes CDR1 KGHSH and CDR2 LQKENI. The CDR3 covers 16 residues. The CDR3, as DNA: TGTGCCAGCTCACCGACAGGGAGCTCTGGGGCCAACGTCCTGACTTTC. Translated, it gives CASSPTGSSGANVLTF.

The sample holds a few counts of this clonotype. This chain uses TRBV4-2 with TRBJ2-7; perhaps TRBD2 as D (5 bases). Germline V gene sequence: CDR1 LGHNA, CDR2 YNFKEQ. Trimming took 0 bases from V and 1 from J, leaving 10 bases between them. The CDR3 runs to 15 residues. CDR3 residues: CASSQEIGGSYEQYF. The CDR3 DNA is TGTGCCAGCAGCCAAGAGATAGGCGGGTCCTACGAGCAGTACTTC.

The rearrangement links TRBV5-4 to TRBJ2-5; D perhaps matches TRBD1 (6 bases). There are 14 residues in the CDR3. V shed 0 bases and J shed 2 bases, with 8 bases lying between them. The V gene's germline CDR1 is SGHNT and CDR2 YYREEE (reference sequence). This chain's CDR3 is CASSLAQGQETQYF. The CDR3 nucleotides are TGTGCCAGCAGCTTGGCCCAGGGGCAAGAGACCCAGTACTTC.